These T cell receptor beta chains were read from a single sample in a study of cytomegalovirus exposure and HLA in healthy donors. Sequencing used immunoSEQ multiplex PCR; TCRdb keeps in-frame clones, though not all of them. The table shows 110,000 or so clones, with roughly nine tenths occurring only once. Sample: PBMCs. These receptor sequences come from a young man in good health and CMV-seropositive. The CDR3 runs from the conserved cysteine through the conserved F or W. A D gene is named only where the DNA matches it firmly. Rows give clone size only sometimes, using once, few, many, or a class for an expanded clone.

d_gene: -
abundance: -
v_gene: TRBV5-4
j_gene: TRBJ2-5
CDR3aa: CASSPLQGFQETQYF
CDR3nt: TGTGCTAGCAGCCCCCTCCAGGGTTTTCAAGAGACCCAGTACTTC

d_gene: -
abundance: -
v_gene: TRBV2
j_gene: TRBJ1-4
CDR3aa: CASSDRVWGEKLFF
CDR3nt: TGTGCCAGCAGTGACAGGGTTTGGGGTGAAAAACTGTTTTTT

d_gene: -
abundance: -
v_gene: TRBV10-3
j_gene: TRBJ1-5
CDR3aa: CAISDSGNQPQHF
CDR3nt: TGTGCCATCAGTGATTCGGGTAACCAGCCCCAGCATTTT

d_gene: -
abundance: -
v_gene: TRBV7-9
j_gene: TRBJ2-2
CDR3aa: CASSLGQTNTGELFF
CDR3nt: TGTGCCAGCAGCCTTGGACAGACGAACACCGGGGAGCTGTTTTTT

d_gene: -
abundance: -
v_gene: TRBV19
j_gene: TRBJ1-5
CDR3aa: CASSWALSNQPQHF
CDR3nt: TGTGCCAGTTCATGGGCTCTGAGCAATCAGCCCCAGCATTTT

d_gene: TRBD2
abundance: -
v_gene: TRBV6-1
j_gene: TRBJ2-7
CDR3aa: CASSEVIAGGSYEQYF
CDR3nt: TGTGCCAGCAGTGAAGTCATAGCGGGGGGCTCCTACGAGCAGTACTTC

d_gene: TRBD1
abundance: -
v_gene: TRBV14
j_gene: TRBJ1-2
CDR3aa: CASSQDEGARYGYTF
CDR3nt: TGTGCCAGCAGCCAAGATGAGGGGGCGCGCTATGGCTACACCTTC

d_gene: -
abundance: -
v_gene: TRBV28
j_gene: TRBJ1-5
CDR3aa: CASSLFRSQPQHF
CDR3nt: TGTGCCAGCAGTTTATTTCGGAGTCAGCCCCAGCATTTT

d_gene: -
abundance: -
v_gene: TRBV5-1
j_gene: TRBJ1-1
CDR3aa: CASSLAGATEAFF
CDR3nt: TGCGCCAGCAGCTTGGCTGGGGCCACTGAAGCTTTCTTT

d_gene: -
abundance: -
v_gene: TRBV19
j_gene: TRBJ2-7
CDR3aa: CASSFSGPTYYEQYF
CDR3nt: TGTGCCAGTAGTTTCAGCGGGCCCACCTACTACGAGCAGTACTTC

d_gene: -
abundance: -
v_gene: TRBV4-1
j_gene: TRBJ1-3
CDR3aa: CASSQIVNRATGNTIYF
CDR3nt: TGCGCCAGCAGCCAAATTGTTAACAGGGCGACGGGAAACACCATATATTTT

d_gene: -
abundance: -
v_gene: TRBV18
j_gene: TRBJ2-7
CDR3aa: CASSPGFQQGYEQYF
CDR3nt: TGTGCCAGCTCCCCAGGGTTCCAACAGGGTTACGAGCAGTACTTC

d_gene: -
abundance: few
v_gene: TRBV11-2
j_gene: TRBJ1-2
CDR3aa: CASSSTGNYGYTF
CDR3nt: TGTGCCAGCAGCTCGACTGGCAACTATGGCTACACCTTC

d_gene: TRBD1
abundance: -
v_gene: TRBV7-2
j_gene: TRBJ1-4
CDR3aa: CASSPYRGRVEKLFF
CDR3nt: TGTGCCAGCAGCCCCTACAGGGGCAGGGTTGAAAAACTGTTTTTT

d_gene: -
abundance: few
v_gene: TRBV7-2
j_gene: TRBJ2-7
CDR3aa: CASSLVYEQYF
CDR3nt: TGTGCCAGCAGCTTAGTATACGAGCAGTACTTC

d_gene: -
abundance: -
v_gene: TRBV28
j_gene: TRBJ1-4
CDR3aa: CASRQSTATNEKLFF
CDR3nt: TGTGCCAGCAGGCAATCAACTGCAACTAATGAAAAACTGTTTTTT

d_gene: -
abundance: -
v_gene: TRBV5-8
j_gene: TRBJ1-1
CDR3aa: CASSLREWEKTEAFF
CDR3nt: TGTGCCAGCAGTCTCAGAGAGTGGGAGAAGACTGAAGCTTTCTTT

d_gene: TRBD1
abundance: -
v_gene: TRBV28
j_gene: TRBJ2-7
CDR3aa: CASNRDRDSYEQYF
CDR3nt: TGTGCCAGCAACCGGGACAGGGACTCCTACGAGCAGTACTTC

d_gene: -
abundance: -
v_gene: TRBV21-1
j_gene: TRBJ1-1
CDR3aa: CASSRIEGQGARDTEAFF
CDR3nt: TGTGCCAGCAGCCGAATTGAGGGACAGGGGGCGCGGGACACTGAAGCTTTCTTT

d_gene: TRBD1
abundance: -
v_gene: TRBV6-5
j_gene: TRBJ1-2
CDR3aa: CASSYAPDRENYGYTF
CDR3nt: TGTGCCAGCAGTTACGCTCCGGACAGGGAGAACTATGGCTACACCTTC

d_gene: TRBD1
abundance: -
v_gene: TRBV12-5
j_gene: TRBJ1-1
CDR3aa: CASGADRGQYLNTEAFF
CDR3nt: TGTGCTAGTGGTGCGGACAGGGGGCAGTATCTGAACACTGAAGCTTTCTTT

d_gene: -
abundance: -
v_gene: TRBV7-9
j_gene: TRBJ2-6
CDR3aa: CASREMSGANVLTF
CDR3nt: TGTGCCAGCAGGGAGATGTCTGGGGCCAACGTCCTGACTTTC

d_gene: TRBD1
abundance: -
v_gene: TRBV5-1
j_gene: TRBJ2-1
CDR3aa: CASSFLQGAAFYNEQFF
CDR3nt: TGCGCCAGCAGCTTTTTACAGGGGGCCGCCTTCTACAATGAGCAGTTCTTC

d_gene: -
abundance: -
v_gene: TRBV11-2
j_gene: TRBJ2-2
CDR3aa: CASSTETGSTGELFF
CDR3nt: TGTGCCAGCAGCACGGAGACAGGCTCCACCGGGGAGCTGTTTTTT

d_gene: TRBD1
abundance: -
v_gene: TRBV5-1
j_gene: TRBJ1-4
CDR3aa: CASSLTGGMFEKLFF
CDR3nt: TGCGCCAGCAGCCTCACAGGGGGTATGTTTGAAAAACTGTTTTTT

d_gene: -
abundance: -
v_gene: TRBV4-1
j_gene: TRBJ1-1
CDR3aa: CASSQERDWSPEAFF
CDR3nt: TGCGCCAGCAGCCAAGAGCGGGACTGGTCTCCTGAAGCTTTCTTT

d_gene: TRBD1
abundance: -
v_gene: TRBV4-2
j_gene: TRBJ1-5
CDR3aa: CASSQDTGGYSNQPQHF
CDR3nt: TGTGCCAGCAGCCAAGATACAGGGGGCTATAGCAATCAGCCCCAGCATTTT

d_gene: -
abundance: few
v_gene: TRBV7-9
j_gene: TRBJ1-5
CDR3aa: CASSLGQHTSNQPQHF
CDR3nt: TGTGCCAGCAGCTTAGGACAACACACGAGTAATCAGCCCCAGCATTTT

d_gene: -
abundance: -
v_gene: TRBV25-1
j_gene: TRBJ1-1
CDR3aa: CASISVGQRAEAFF
CDR3nt: TGTGCCAGCATTTCGGTCGGACAGAGAGCTGAAGCTTTCTTT

d_gene: TRBD1
abundance: -
v_gene: TRBV2
j_gene: TRBJ2-7
CDR3aa: CASTRTGGVYEQYF
CDR3nt: TGTGCCAGCACCAGGACAGGGGGAGTCTACGAGCAGTACTTC

d_gene: TRBD1
abundance: once
v_gene: TRBV5-1
j_gene: TRBJ1-6
CDR3aa: CASSLTGGALNSPLHF
CDR3nt: TGCGCCAGCAGCTTGACAGGGGGAGCCCTTAATTCACCCCTCCACTTT

d_gene: -
abundance: -
v_gene: TRBV9
j_gene: TRBJ2-3
CDR3aa: CASSVGRGYTDTQYF
CDR3nt: TGTGCCAGCAGCGTAGGGCGGGGCTACACAGATACGCAGTATTTT

d_gene: TRBD1
abundance: -
v_gene: TRBV5-8
j_gene: TRBJ2-3
CDR3aa: CASSPFTGDYTQYF
CDR3nt: TGTGCCAGCAGCCCCTTCACAGGGGATTATACGCAGTATTTT

d_gene: -
abundance: -
v_gene: TRBV9
j_gene: TRBJ2-5
CDR3aa: CASSTGTPRGETQYF
CDR3nt: TGTGCCAGCAGCACCGGGACTCCCCGGGGAGAGACCCAGTACTTC

d_gene: -
abundance: -
v_gene: TRBV6-1
j_gene: TRBJ1-5
CDR3aa: CASIRGQGVRQEHF
CDR3nt: TGTGCCAGCATCCGGGGACAAGGGGTTCGGCAGGAGCATTTT

d_gene: -
abundance: -
v_gene: TRBV29-1
j_gene: TRBJ2-1
CDR3aa: CSVEKMVANNEQFF
CDR3nt: TGCAGCGTTGAAAAAATGGTAGCGAACAATGAGCAGTTCTTC

d_gene: -
abundance: once
v_gene: TRBV6-6
j_gene: TRBJ1-5
CDR3aa: CASRGPRSNQPQHF
CDR3nt: TGTGCCAGCAGGGGGCCGAGGAGCAATCAGCCCCAGCATTTT

d_gene: -
abundance: -
v_gene: TRBV2
j_gene: TRBJ1-5
CDR3aa: CASSVDRKDQPQHF
CDR3nt: TGTGCCAGCAGCGTCGACAGGAAAGATCAGCCCCAGCATTTT

d_gene: -
abundance: -
v_gene: TRBV4-3
j_gene: TRBJ2-1
CDR3aa: CASSQEAVSYNEQFF
CDR3nt: TGCGCCAGCAGCCAAGAGGCGGTCTCCTACAATGAGCAGTTCTTC

d_gene: TRBD1
abundance: -
v_gene: TRBV6-1
j_gene: TRBJ1-2
CDR3aa: CASRDNRGRGYTF
CDR3nt: TGTGCCAGCAGGGATAACAGGGGGCGAGGCTACACCTTC

d_gene: -
abundance: -
v_gene: TRBV7-2
j_gene: TRBJ2-7
CDR3aa: CASSYVRDSHEQYF
CDR3nt: TGTGCCAGCAGCTACGTTCGGGACTCCCACGAGCAGTACTTC

d_gene: -
abundance: -
v_gene: TRBV10-1
j_gene: TRBJ2-6
CDR3aa: CASNTLRQGAGANVLTF
CDR3nt: TGCGCCAGCAACACACTTAGGCAAGGGGCTGGGGCCAACGTCCTGACTTTC

d_gene: TRBD1
abundance: -
v_gene: TRBV5-4
j_gene: TRBJ2-7
CDR3aa: CASSRMTGGGNEQYF
CDR3nt: TGTGCCAGCAGCCGAATGACAGGGGGTGGGAACGAGCAGTACTTC

d_gene: -
abundance: -
v_gene: TRBV9
j_gene: TRBJ2-7
CDR3aa: CASSVEAGYSYEQYF
CDR3nt: TGTGCCAGCAGCGTAGAAGCAGGTTACTCCTACGAGCAGTACTTC

d_gene: TRBD2
abundance: -
v_gene: TRBV28
j_gene: TRBJ2-5
CDR3aa: CASSPRLAGGRETQYF
CDR3nt: TGTGCCAGCAGCCCCCGACTAGCGGGGGGTAGGGAGACCCAGTACTTC

d_gene: -
abundance: -
v_gene: TRBV5-8
j_gene: TRBJ2-7
CDR3aa: CASSLEGRYF
CDR3nt: TGTGCCAGCAGCTTAGAGGGAAGGTACTTC

d_gene: -
abundance: -
v_gene: TRBV6-4
j_gene: TRBJ1-3
CDR3aa: CASSADRRSGNTIYF
CDR3nt: TGTGCCAGCAGTGCCGATCGGAGATCTGGAAACACCATATATTTT

d_gene: TRBD2
abundance: -
v_gene: TRBV6-4
j_gene: TRBJ2-1
CDR3aa: CASSGLAGGPWDEQFF
CDR3nt: TGTGCCAGCAGTGGATTAGCGGGGGGGCCGTGGGATGAGCAGTTCTTC

d_gene: -
abundance: -
v_gene: TRBV28
j_gene: TRBJ1-1
CDR3aa: CASSDVREGNTEAFF
CDR3nt: TGTGCCAGCAGTGACGTCAGGGAGGGTAACACTGAAGCTTTCTTT

d_gene: -
abundance: -
v_gene: TRBV28
j_gene: TRBJ2-3
CDR3aa: CASGYQGGADTQYF
CDR3nt: TGTGCCAGCGGTTATCAGGGAGGTGCAGATACGCAGTATTTT